The present TCR beta chain was sequenced within a study of kidney transplant recipient with SARS-CoV-2 infection. TCRdb fed the reads into MiXCR, producing one record per CDR3 protein. The table records roughly 250,000 distinct CDR3 sequences, more than 25% of them present only once. Worth noting for this clonotype: A clone one base away is much larger, so this may be a read error.

This sequence was found in a male patient between 25 and 39 years old who had COVID-19 and was a kidney transplant recipient. Some of the T cells might come from the graft donor. The source material was a blood sample, sampled at baseline and on day 111 from a kidney transplant recipient.

The CDR3 DNA sequence: TGTGCCAGCAGTTCAAGTAACTGCATCGGAAAGACCTATGGCCACACCTTC. It is translated as CASSSSNCIGKTYGHTF. V gene TRBV6-2 or TRBV6-3 combines with J gene TRBJ1-2; D remains unclear. The CDR3 contains 17 residues. Germline CDR1 MNHEY, CDR2 SVGEGT.